This T cell receptor (beta chain) was captured by sequencing in a study of identical twins. TCRdb re-derived calls from the 5' RACE reads in MiXCR, one entry per CDR3 protein. The sample lists approximately 670,000 distinct CDR3 sequences, around 6% occurring once. Details on this clonotype: What it binds is unknown.

Whole-study findings and limits: Within twin pairs, the out-of-frame alpha sequences they shared showed excess low generation probability. Twins' surplus sharing was weaker for beta out-of-frame sequences. The study based its conclusions on cross-sectional statistical analysis and did not follow the same donors. Memory repertoires lacked the insertion deficit that abundant cord blood beta clonotypes showed.

The ends lost 1 base at V and 5 bases at J; junction bases unmatched: 4. Germline V lookup: CDR1 LGHDT, CDR2 YNNKEL (reference sequence). This CDR3 contains 15 residues. Sequencing input: naive T cells sorted from blood. The sequence derives from a man aged 18 to 29 in good health. The V call is TRBV3-1, the J call TRBJ2-7, with 11 bases lining up with TRBD2. The CDR3, as DNA: TGTGCCAGCAGCCAAGCGGGTAGCGGGAGGGACGAGCAGTACTTC. Translating it yields CASSQAGSGRDEQYF.